Listed below are T cell receptor beta chains from one sample, sequenced in a study of T cells after yellow fever vaccination. TCRdb processed the 5' RACE reads anew with MiXCR; each CDR3 protein has one entry. The sample consists of over 250,000 distinct CDR3 sequences, about 4% of them appearing once. This specimen was PBMCs, taken 5 days after the yellow fever booster vaccination. These receptors originate from a man aged 18 to 35 who received the YFV17D yellow fever vaccine. The CDR3 runs from the conserved cysteine through the conserved F or W. D genes are given only for firm matches. Size values are once, few and many counts, or a class for expanded clones, and some rows have none.

v_call: TRBV20-1
clone_size: few
j_call: TRBJ1-5
d_call: TRBD1
cdr3_aa: CSAGTGDQPQHF
cdr3_nt: TGCAGTGCTGGGACAGGGGATCAGCCCCAGCATTTT

v_call: TRBV7-6
clone_size: -
j_call: TRBJ2-7
d_call: -
cdr3_aa: CASSRAVAYEQYF
cdr3_nt: TGTGCCAGCAGTCGAGCAGTAGCCTACGAGCAGTACTTC

v_call: TRBV20-1
clone_size: -
j_call: TRBJ1-2
d_call: TRBD1
cdr3_aa: CSAQGDPYGYTF
cdr3_nt: TGCAGTGCTCAGGGGGATCCTTATGGCTACACCTTC

v_call: TRBV4-3
clone_size: many
j_call: TRBJ1-5
d_call: -
cdr3_aa: CASSQAWNQPQHF
cdr3_nt: TGCGCCAGCAGCCAAGCCTGGAATCAGCCCCAGCATTTT

v_call: TRBV7-9
clone_size: few
j_call: TRBJ1-1
d_call: -
cdr3_aa: CASSPKNTEAFF
cdr3_nt: TGTGCCAGCAGCCCTAAGAACACTGAAGCTTTCTTT

v_call: TRBV12-3/TRBV12-4
clone_size: many
j_call: TRBJ2-5
d_call: -
cdr3_aa: CASSFSGSGQETQYF
cdr3_nt: TGTGCCAGCAGTTTCTCGGGTAGCGGCCAAGAGACCCAGTACTTC

v_call: TRBV5-4
clone_size: -
j_call: TRBJ2-5
d_call: TRBD1
cdr3_aa: CASSRGQPQETQYF
cdr3_nt: TGTGCCAGCAGCCGGGGACAGCCCCAAGAGACCCAGTACTTC

v_call: TRBV14
clone_size: few
j_call: TRBJ2-5
d_call: -
cdr3_aa: CASSQLTGRQETQYF
cdr3_nt: TGTGCCAGCAGCCAATTAACAGGGCGTCAAGAGACCCAGTACTTC

v_call: TRBV19
clone_size: -
j_call: TRBJ2-7
d_call: TRBD1
cdr3_aa: CASSIGTGAYEHYF
cdr3_nt: TGTGCCAGTAGTATTGGGACAGGGGCGTACGAGCATTACTTC

v_call: TRBV4-2
clone_size: -
j_call: TRBJ2-2
d_call: -
cdr3_aa: CASSQESYANTGELFF
cdr3_nt: TGTGCCAGCAGCCAGGAGTCCTACGCGAACACCGGGGAGCTGTTTTTT

v_call: TRBV7-3
clone_size: few
j_call: TRBJ2-5
d_call: -
cdr3_aa: CASSPTGLVKTQYF
cdr3_nt: TGTGCCAGCAGCCCTACAGGGCTGGTGAAGACCCAGTACTTC

v_call: TRBV6-1
clone_size: -
j_call: TRBJ2-2
d_call: -
cdr3_aa: CASSTTYTGELFF
cdr3_nt: TGTGCCAGCAGTACCACCTACACCGGGGAGCTGTTTTTT

v_call: TRBV11-1
clone_size: -
j_call: TRBJ1-2
d_call: -
cdr3_aa: CASSSQANYGYTF
cdr3_nt: TGTGCCAGCAGCAGTCAGGCTAACTATGGCTACACCTTC

v_call: TRBV4-3
clone_size: many
j_call: TRBJ1-6
d_call: -
cdr3_aa: CASSQGPAGQNSPLHF
cdr3_nt: TGCGCCAGCAGCCAAGGCCCGGCAGGACAGAATTCACCCCTCCACTTT

v_call: TRBV6-6
clone_size: few
j_call: TRBJ2-2
d_call: -
cdr3_aa: CATTPPTGNTGELFF
cdr3_nt: TGTGCCACCACCCCGCCGACAGGGAACACCGGGGAGCTGTTTTTT

v_call: TRBV4-2
clone_size: many
j_call: TRBJ2-3
d_call: -
cdr3_aa: CASSQVLGPKADTQYF
cdr3_nt: TGTGCCAGCAGCCAAGTTCTGGGGCCAAAAGCAGATACGCAGTATTTT

v_call: TRBV7-9
clone_size: many
j_call: TRBJ1-1
d_call: -
cdr3_aa: CASSAPRWQGNTEAFF
cdr3_nt: TGTGCCAGCAGCGCCCCGAGATGGCAGGGGAACACTGAAGCTTTCTTT

v_call: TRBV20-1
clone_size: -
j_call: TRBJ1-2
d_call: TRBD1
cdr3_aa: CSAPTGVGSYGYTF
cdr3_nt: TGCAGTGCACCGACAGGGGTGGGGAGCTATGGCTACACCTTC

v_call: TRBV6-5
clone_size: -
j_call: TRBJ1-1
d_call: -
cdr3_aa: CASSHRVGGTEAFF
cdr3_nt: TGTGCCAGCAGCCACAGGGTCGGTGGCACTGAAGCTTTCTTT

v_call: TRBV10-3
clone_size: few
j_call: TRBJ2-7
d_call: -
cdr3_aa: CATRGDPYEQYF
cdr3_nt: TGTGCCACCAGGGGGGATCCCTACGAGCAGTACTTC

v_call: TRBV7-2
clone_size: -
j_call: TRBJ1-1
d_call: -
cdr3_aa: CASSSDALNTEAFF
cdr3_nt: TGTGCCAGCAGCTCAGACGCGCTTAACACTGAAGCTTTCTTT

v_call: TRBV18
clone_size: few
j_call: TRBJ2-1
d_call: -
cdr3_aa: CASSRSRGFFYNEQFF
cdr3_nt: TGTGCCAGCTCACGATCTAGGGGATTCTTTTACAATGAGCAGTTCTTC

v_call: TRBV7-8
clone_size: many
j_call: TRBJ2-3
d_call: TRBD2
cdr3_aa: CASSFSGTSGGTDTQYF
cdr3_nt: TGTGCCAGCAGCTTTTCTGGGACTAGCGGGGGTACAGATACGCAGTATTTT

v_call: TRBV6-5
clone_size: few
j_call: TRBJ2-3
d_call: TRBD2
cdr3_aa: CASRPPGLAADTQYF
cdr3_nt: TGTGCCAGCAGGCCTCCGGGACTAGCGGCAGATACGCAGTATTTT

v_call: TRBV20-1
clone_size: many
j_call: TRBJ1-3
d_call: TRBD1
cdr3_aa: CSAQQGAGGNTIYF
cdr3_nt: TGCAGTGCTCAACAGGGGGCAGGAGGAAACACCATATATTTT

v_call: TRBV20-1
clone_size: many
j_call: TRBJ1-1
d_call: -
cdr3_aa: CSAKPGHRRTEAFF
cdr3_nt: TGCAGTGCTAAGCCGGGACATCGAAGGACTGAAGCTTTCTTT